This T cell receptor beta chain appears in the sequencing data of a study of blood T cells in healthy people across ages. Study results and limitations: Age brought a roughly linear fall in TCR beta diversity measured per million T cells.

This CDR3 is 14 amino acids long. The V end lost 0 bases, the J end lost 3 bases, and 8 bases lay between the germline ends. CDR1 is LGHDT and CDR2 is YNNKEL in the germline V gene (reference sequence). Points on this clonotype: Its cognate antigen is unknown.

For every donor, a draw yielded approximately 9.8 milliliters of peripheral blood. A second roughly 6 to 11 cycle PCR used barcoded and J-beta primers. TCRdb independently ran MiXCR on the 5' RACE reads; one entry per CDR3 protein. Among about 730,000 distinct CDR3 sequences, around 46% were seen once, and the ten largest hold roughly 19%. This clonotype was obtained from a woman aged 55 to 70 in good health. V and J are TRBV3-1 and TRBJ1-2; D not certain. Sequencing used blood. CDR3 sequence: CASSQEVTHYGYTF. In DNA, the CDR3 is TGTGCCAGCAGCCAAGAGGTCACCCACTATGGCTACACCTTC.